The 14 T cell receptor beta chains below were found in one sample sequenced in a study of cytomegalovirus exposure and HLA in healthy donors. Primers: 60 Vbeta forward and 13 Jbeta reverse. Sequencing was performed with immunoSEQ multiplex PCR; in TCRdb, only in-frame clones are kept and a portion is missing. This sample has under 200,000 clones, with about 71% found just once. Sequencing used PBMCs. The receptors were gathered from a woman aged 25 to 39 in good health and CMV-seronegative.

V is TRBV7-3 and J is TRBJ2-1; no clear D. The CDR3 sequence is 9 residues long. Trimming stripped 4 bases from V and 15 bases from J, with 7 bases between. Germline V CDR1 and CDR2: SGHTA, FQGTGA. CDR3 sequence reads: CASSSDSFF. In nucleotides, the CDR3 is TGTGCCAGCAGCTCAGACTCGTTCTTC.

This clone was counted once. This chain joins TRBV12-5 and TRBJ2-7; tentative D call: TRBD1 (6 bases). CDR3 length: 13 residues. The V gene's germline CDR1 is LGHNT and CDR2 FRNRAP. Deletions cut 6 bases from V and 1 base from J, with 10 bases between. CDR3 sequence reads: CASGRDNSYEQYF. CDR3 DNA sequence: TGTGCTAGTGGCCGGGACAATTCCTACGAGCAGTACTTC. The full variable domain, completed using reference TRBV12-5 and TRBJ2-7, is DARVTQTPRHKVTEMGQEVTMRCQPILGHNTVFWYRQTMMQGLELLAYFRNRAPLDDSGMPKDRFSAEMPDATLATLKIQPSEPRDSAVYFCASGRDNSYEQYFGPGTRLTVT.

The V call is TRBV2, the J call TRBJ1-2; no firm D call. V lost 1 base, J lost 0 bases, and 15 bases lay in between. The CDR3 is 17 amino acids. Germline CDR1 SNHLY, CDR2 FYNNEI. CDR3: CASSEGPRLRANYGYTF. The CDR3 bases are TGTGCCAGCAGTGAAGGTCCCAGGTTACGAGCTAACTATGGCTACACCTTC. The variable domain in full, with the rest retrieved from reference TRBV2 and TRBJ1-2, is EPEVTQTPSHQVTQMGQEVILRCVPISNHLYFYWYRQILGQKVEFLVSFYNNEISEKSEIFDDQFSVERPDGSNFTLKIRSTKLEDSAMYFCASSEGPRLRANYGYTFGSGTRLTVV.

This rearrangement joins TRBV30 to TRBJ2-1, with TRBD2 identical over 8 bases. V was pared by 3 bases and J by 8 bases, with 6 bases of the junction left unmatched. The CDR3 spans 13 residues. Per germline, CDR1 GTSNPN and CDR2 SVGIG (reference sequence). CDR3 nucleotide sequence: TGTGCCTGGAGGGCGGGGGGCCTGGATGAGCAGTTCTTC. It specifies CAWRAGGLDEQFF.

The chain recombines TRBV5-1 with TRBJ2-1; 10 nucleotides agree with TRBD2. V gave up 0 bases and J gave up 0 bases; unmatched junction bases: 3. This CDR3 is 17 amino acids long. Per the germline V gene, CDR1 is SGHRS and CDR2 is YFSETQ. CDR3 region: CASSLEPSGSSYNEQFF. For the CDR3, the DNA is TGCGCCAGCAGCTTGGAGCCTAGCGGGAGCTCCTACAATGAGCAGTTCTTC.

The V gene is TRBV4-2, the J gene TRBJ2-1; 10 bases agree with TRBD2. This CDR3 contains 20 residues. The ends lost 2 bases at V and 1 base at J; junction bases unmatched: 14. Germline loops: CDR1 LGHNA, CDR2 YNFKEQ. DNA for the CDR3: TGTGCCAGCAGCCAAAGAGGGGCTAGCGGGAGTAGGGGGTCCTACAATGAGCAGTTCTTC. This gives the protein CASSQRGASGSRGSYNEQFF.

The chain uses TRBV5-1 and TRBJ2-5; TRBD2 aligns across 8 bases. The DNA end is a closer match to TRBJ2-7, so the J assignment may be wrong. The CDR3 has 15 residues. CDR1 and CDR2 (germline): SGHRS, YFSETQ. The DNA for the CDR3 is TGCGCCAGCAGCTTGGCCTTAGCGGGAATGTACGAGCAGTACTTC. This translates into CASSLALAGMYEQYF.

V gene TRBV7-2 combines with J gene TRBJ1-1; D not resolved. CDR1 is SGHTA and CDR2 is FQGNSA in the germline V gene. Trimming left V 8 bases short and J 3 bases short, with 7 bases between. This CDR3 spans 11 amino acids. The CDR3 loop is CASSYHTEAFF. The CDR3 coding sequence is TGTGCCAGCTCCTATCACACTGAAGCTTTCTTT. Filled out from reference TRBV7-2 and TRBJ1-1, the complete variable domain reads GAGVSQSPSNKVTEKGKDVELRCDPISGHTALYWYRQSLGQGLEFLIYFQGNSAPDKSGLPSDRFSAERTGGSVSTLTIQRTQQEDSAVYLCASSYHTEAFFGQGTRLTVV.

The genes are TRBV5-1 and TRBJ2-1, with 10 bases matching TRBD2. The CDR3 has 16 amino acids. The germline V gene has CDR1 SGHRS and CDR2 YFSETQ. J was trimmed by 8 bases and V by 0 bases; bases with no gene match: 8. In DNA, the CDR3 is TGCGCCAGCAGCTTGGGGGGGACTAGCGTCGAGGATGAGCAGTTCTTC. Its protein product is CASSLGGTSVEDEQFF.

The V call is TRBV9, the J call TRBJ2-3, with a weak D call TRBD2 (6 bases). Trimming pared 4 bases from V and 4 bases from J, leaving 13 bases between. This CDR3 region has 14 residues. CDR1 is SGDLS and CDR2 is YYNGEE in the germline V gene. The CDR3 DNA reads as TGTGCCAGCAGCCTTACTAGCTCCGCAGATACGCAGTATTTT. It encodes CASSLTSSADTQYF.

The chain has TRBV7-9 and TRBJ1-2; D may be TRBD1 (6 bases). Trimming cost V 4 bases and J 3 bases, with 15 bases left between them. From germline, CDR1 is SEHNR and CDR2 FQNEAQ (reference sequence). The CDR3 contains 15 residues. In DNA, the CDR3 is TGTGCCAGCAGCTCAACAGGGAAGGGGGACTATGGCTACACCTTC. Translation gives CASSSTGKGDYGYTF.

This clone was counted only a few times. The V and J genes are TRBV18 and TRBJ2-1, with a possible D match to TRBD2 (5 bases). Trimming shortened V by 6 bases and J by 7 bases, and 13 bases separated the two germline ends. The CDR3 consists of 13 residues. Germline CDR1 is KGHSH and CDR2 is LQKENI. Written as DNA, the CDR3 is TGTGCCAGCTCCCGGGGTGTAGGGAATGAGCAGTTCTTC. Translation: CASSRGVGNEQFF.

The V and J genes are TRBV9 and TRBJ2-3; D possibly corresponds to TRBD2 (5 bases). CDR3 length: 16 residues. Trimming stripped 4 bases from V and 0 bases from J, with 15 bases between. Germline V gene sequence: CDR1 SGDLS, CDR2 YYNGEE. The CDR3 protein is CASSLRMGSSTDTQYF. As DNA, the CDR3 is TGTGCCAGCAGCCTACGAATGGGGAGCAGCACAGATACGCAGTATTTT.

The chain links TRBV5-4 to TRBJ1-1, with D perhaps TRBD1 (5 bases). From germline, CDR1 is SGHNT and CDR2 YYREEE (reference sequence). The CDR3 covers 14 residues. V was clipped by 2 bases and J by 2 bases, with 10 bases between them. CDR3 loop: CASSFSTANTEAFF. DNA for the CDR3: TGTGCCAGCAGCTTTTCGACAGCAAACACTGAAGCTTTCTTT.